This T cell receptor (beta chain) originates from a study of T cell changes during pregnancy in multiple sclerosis. The CDR3 is 12 residues long. V was clipped by 7 bases and J by 3 bases, with 12 bases between them. The germline V gene encodes CDR1 SQVTM and CDR2 ANQGSEA. This clone occurred once. Profiling relied on immunoSEQ multiplex PCR, and the TCRdb table lists in-frame clones only, not all of them. Of under 100,000 clones in the sample, around 93% were seen once. This sequence joins TRBV29-1 and TRBJ1-1; D gene uncertain. Sequenced material: peripheral blood, taken in the first trimester of pregnancy. The TCR comes from a female donor in good health, enrolled as a control in a pregnancy study. The CDR3: CSGRVSDTEAFF. The CDR3 DNA is TGCAGCGGGAGAGTTTCGGACACTGAAGCTTTCTTT.